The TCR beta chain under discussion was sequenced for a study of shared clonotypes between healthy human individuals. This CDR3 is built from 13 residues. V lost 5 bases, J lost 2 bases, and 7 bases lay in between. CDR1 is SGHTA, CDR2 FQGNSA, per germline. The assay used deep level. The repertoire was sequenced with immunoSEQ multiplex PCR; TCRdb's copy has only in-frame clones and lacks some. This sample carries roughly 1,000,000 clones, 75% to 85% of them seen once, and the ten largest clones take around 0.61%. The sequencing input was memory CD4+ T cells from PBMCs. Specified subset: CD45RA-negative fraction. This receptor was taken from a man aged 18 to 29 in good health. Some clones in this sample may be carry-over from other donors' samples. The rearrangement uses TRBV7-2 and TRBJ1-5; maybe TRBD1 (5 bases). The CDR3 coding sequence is TGTGCCAGCAGCCGGGGGGGCAATCAGCCCCAGCATTTT. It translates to CASSRGGNQPQHF.